Here is one TCR beta chain with its context. The sample is drawn from a study of blood T cell repertoires in COVID-19. Method: immunoSEQ multiplex PCR; TCRdb's copy keeps in-frame clones and lacks some. Counted here are a few hundred thousand clones, about 90% occurring once; the ten biggest clones make up just over 2.5%. Trimming pared 10 bases from V and 1 base from J, leaving 19 bases between. There are 16 residues in the CDR3. Germline CDR1 SGHVS, CDR2 FQNEAQ. The rearrangement links TRBV7-8 to TRBJ2-2, with D possibly TRBD2 on 6 matching bases. The source material was peripheral blood. This TCR was recovered from a person aged 18-35 years with COVID-19, enrolled during active disease. The CDR3 reads CATSAGRMMNTGELFF. In DNA, the CDR3 is TGTGCCACCTCCGCGGGACGGATGATGAACACCGGGGAGCTGTTTTTT.